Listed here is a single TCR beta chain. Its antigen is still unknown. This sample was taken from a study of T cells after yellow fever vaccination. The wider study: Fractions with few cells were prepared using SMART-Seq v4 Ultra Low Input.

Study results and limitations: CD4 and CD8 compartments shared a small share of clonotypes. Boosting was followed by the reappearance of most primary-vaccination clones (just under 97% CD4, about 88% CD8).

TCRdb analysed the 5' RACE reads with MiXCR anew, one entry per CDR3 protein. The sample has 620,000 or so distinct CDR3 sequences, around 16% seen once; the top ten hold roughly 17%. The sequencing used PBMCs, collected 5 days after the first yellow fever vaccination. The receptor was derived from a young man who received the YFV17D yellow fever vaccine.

The CDR3 here is CASRRTGSMALGSPLHF. Written as DNA, the CDR3 is TGCGCCAGTCGAAGAACAGGGAGTATGGCCCTAGGTTCACCCCTCCACTTT. The genes are TRBV10-1 and TRBJ1-6; D might be TRBD1 (6 bases). The CDR3 spans 17 residues. The germline V gene encodes CDR1 WNHNN and CDR2 SYGVQD (reference sequence). Between the trimmed V and J ends, which lost 9 bases and 9 bases, there was a span of 27 bases.